Shown below are 8 T cell receptor beta chains from a single sample sequenced in a study of memory CD4+ T cells and cytomegalovirus serostatus. Some clones are missing from TCRdb's copy, which holds only in-frame ones; the method was immunoSEQ multiplex PCR. There are under 55,000 clones in the sample; roughly 79% occur only once, and 1.5% to 2% lies in the top ten. The sort gate was single viable CD3+CD4+CD8-CD45RO+ cells for memory CD4+ T cells. Sequencing input: memory CD4+ T cells from blood. The source is an adult in good health and CMV-seronegative.

The V gene is TRBV5-4, the J gene TRBJ2-1; TRBD2 agrees at 10 bases. The germline gives CDR1 SGHNT, CDR2 YYREEE (reference sequence). Losses at the gene ends were 4 bases for V and 8 bases for J; bases not matched to a gene: 12. The CDR3 spans 16 residues. CDR3 bases: TGTGCCAGCAGCGAGTTAGCGGGAGGAAAAGTAGATGAGCAGTTCTTC. It translates to CASSELAGGKVDEQFF.

The chain has TRBV19 and TRBJ1-3, with 7 bases matching TRBD1. The CDR3 covers 16 residues. Germline trimming cut 4 bases from V and 2 bases from J; bases unmatched to any gene: 8. The germline V gene encodes CDR1 LNHDA and CDR2 SQIVND (reference sequence). The CDR3 is CASSTPDRDPGNTIYF. CDR3 nucleotides: TGTGCCAGTAGTACACCAGACAGGGACCCTGGAAACACCATATATTTT.

This clone was seen a single time. This chain links TRBV19 with TRBJ1-2, with D possibly matching TRBD1 (5 bases). Trimming removed 9 bases at V and 5 bases at J, with 10 bases between. CDR1 is LNHDA and CDR2 is SQIVND in the germline V gene (reference sequence). The CDR3 is 11 amino acids. The CDR3 region has the DNA TGTGCCAGCCGACAGAGATATGGCTACACCTTC. The encoded protein is CASRQRYGYTF.

This rearrangement joins TRBV28 to TRBJ2-7, with TRBD2 as a possible D gene (6 bases). Germline CDR1 reads MDHEN; CDR2 reads SYDVKM. Trimming left V 5 bases short and J 3 bases short, with 26 bases between. CDR3 length: 18 residues. The DNA of the CDR3 is TGTGCCAGCAGTCTCTCGGCGGGGAGAAGTGCTGTTATCTACGAGCAGTACTTC. Protein product: CASSLSAGRSAVIYEQYF. The complete variable domain, with remaining parts taken from reference TRBV28 and TRBJ2-7, reads DVKVTQSSRYLVKRTGEKVFLECVQDMDHENMFWYRQDPGLGLRLIYFSYDVKMKEKGDIPEGYSVSREKKERFSLILESASTNQTSMYLCASSLSAGRSAVIYEQYFGPGTRLTVT.

V is TRBV7-8 and J is TRBJ1-5; 8 bases map to TRBD1. Germline V gene lookup returns CDR1 SGHVS and CDR2 FQNEAQ. The J segment lost 12 bases and the V segment lost 1 base, leaving 2 bases of the junction unmatched. This CDR3 region has 12 residues. The DNA of the CDR3 is TGTGCCAGCAGCTTAGACAGGGGGTACCAGCATTTT. This translates into CASSLDRGYQHF. The variable domain in full, completed from reference TRBV7-8 and TRBJ1-5, reads GAGVSQSPRYKVAKRGQDVALRCDPISGHVSLFWYQQALGQGPEFLTYFQNEAQLDKSGLPSDRFFAERPEGSVSTLKIQRTQQEDSAVYLCASSLDRGYQHFGDGTRLSIL.

The chain employs TRBV15 and TRBJ1-1; D ambiguous. There are 12 residues in the CDR3. Trimming took 4 bases from V and 7 from J, leaving 10 bases between them. Germline V gene sequence: CDR1 LNHNV, CDR2 YYDKDF (reference sequence). The CDR3 region has the DNA TGTGCCACCAGCACGGAGAGGAATGAAGCTTTCTTT. It is translated as CATSTERNEAFF.

V usage is TRBV6-5 and J usage is TRBJ1-5; D not resolved. From germline, CDR1 is MNHEY and CDR2 SVGAGI. The CDR3 runs to 15 residues. Trimming pared 0 bases from V and 4 bases from J, leaving 10 bases between. The DNA for the CDR3 is TGTGCCAGCAGTTACTCGAGGTCGGGGAATCAGCCCCAGCATTTT. Translated, it gives CASSYSRSGNQPQHF.

The sample holds a few counts of this clone. The V gene is TRBV6-1, the J gene TRBJ1-4; 7 positions match TRBD1. This CDR3 spans 19 amino acids. Germline loops: CDR1 MNHNS, CDR2 SASEGT. V gave up 1 base and J gave up 0 bases; unmatched junction bases: 11. The DNA for the CDR3 is TGTGCCAGCAGTGAAGTTCTAACGGGACAGCTTGCAACTAATGAAAAACTGTTTTTT. Residues: CASSEVLTGQLATNEKLFF.